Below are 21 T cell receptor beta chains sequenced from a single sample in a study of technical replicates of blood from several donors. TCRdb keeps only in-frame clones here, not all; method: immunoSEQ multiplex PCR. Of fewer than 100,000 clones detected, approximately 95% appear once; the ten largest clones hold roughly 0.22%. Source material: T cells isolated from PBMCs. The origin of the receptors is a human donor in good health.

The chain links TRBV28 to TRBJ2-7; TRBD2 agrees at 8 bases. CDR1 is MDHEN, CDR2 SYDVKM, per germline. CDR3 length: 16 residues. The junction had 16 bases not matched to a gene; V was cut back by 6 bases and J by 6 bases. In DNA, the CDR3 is TGTGCCAGCAGCCCCGGGGGGGGACTATCTCTCTCCGAGCAGTACTTC. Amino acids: CASSPGGGLSLSEQYF.

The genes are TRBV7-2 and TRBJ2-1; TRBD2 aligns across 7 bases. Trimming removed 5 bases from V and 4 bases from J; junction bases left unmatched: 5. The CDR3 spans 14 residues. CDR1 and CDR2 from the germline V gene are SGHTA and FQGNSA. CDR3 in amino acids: CASSPWREYNEQFF. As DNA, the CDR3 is TGTGCCAGCAGCCCCTGGCGGGAGTACAATGAGCAGTTCTTC.

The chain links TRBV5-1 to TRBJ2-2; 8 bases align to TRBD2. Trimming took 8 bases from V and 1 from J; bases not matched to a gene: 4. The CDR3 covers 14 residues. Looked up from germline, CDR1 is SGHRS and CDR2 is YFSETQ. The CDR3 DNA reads TGCGCCAGGTTACTAGCGGAGAACACCGGGGAGCTGTTTTTT. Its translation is CARLLAENTGELFF.

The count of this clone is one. This chain's CDR3 is CASSLAGTGGGDTQYF. In DNA, the CDR3 is TGTGCCAGCAGCTTGGCCGGGACAGGGGGGGGAGATACGCAGTATTTT. The chain recombines TRBV9 with TRBJ2-3; 11 bases agree with TRBD1. V shed 4 bases and J 5 bases; nucleotides not matched to a gene: 9. The CDR3 runs to 16 residues. Germline-derived CDR1 and CDR2 are SGDLS and YYNGEE.

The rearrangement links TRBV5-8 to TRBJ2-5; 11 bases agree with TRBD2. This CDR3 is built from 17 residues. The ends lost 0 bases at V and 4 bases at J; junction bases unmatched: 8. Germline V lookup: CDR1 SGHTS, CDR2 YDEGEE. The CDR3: CASSLGTSGGPGETQYF. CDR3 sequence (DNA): TGTGCCAGCAGCTTGGGCACTAGCGGGGGTCCAGGAGAGACCCAGTACTTC.

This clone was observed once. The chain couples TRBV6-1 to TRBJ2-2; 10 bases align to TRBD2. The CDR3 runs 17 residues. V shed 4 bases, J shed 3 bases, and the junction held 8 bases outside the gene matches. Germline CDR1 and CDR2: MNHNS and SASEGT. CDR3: CASSVRRTSGYTGELFF. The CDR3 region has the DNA TGTGCCAGCAGTGTTCGTAGGACTAGCGGATACACCGGGGAGCTGTTTTTT.

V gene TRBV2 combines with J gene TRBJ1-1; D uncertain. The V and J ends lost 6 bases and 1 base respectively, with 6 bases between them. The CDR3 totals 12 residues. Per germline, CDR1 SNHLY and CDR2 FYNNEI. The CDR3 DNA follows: TGTGCCAGCAGCCAGGAGAACACTGAAGCTTTCTTT. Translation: CASSQENTEAFF.

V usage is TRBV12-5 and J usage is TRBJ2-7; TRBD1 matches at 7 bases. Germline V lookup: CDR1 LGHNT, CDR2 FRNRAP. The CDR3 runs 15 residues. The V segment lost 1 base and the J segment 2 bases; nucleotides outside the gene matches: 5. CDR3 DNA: TGTGCTAGTGGTTTGGCCCTCGGGACAGCCTACGAGCAGTACTTC. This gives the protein CASGLALGTAYEQYF.

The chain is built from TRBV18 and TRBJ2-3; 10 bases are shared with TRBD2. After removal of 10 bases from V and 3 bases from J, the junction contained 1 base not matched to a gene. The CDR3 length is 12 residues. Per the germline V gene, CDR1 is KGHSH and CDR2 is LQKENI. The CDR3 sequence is CANSGGTDTQYF. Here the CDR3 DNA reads TGTGCCAATAGCGGGGGGACAGATACGCAGTATTTT.

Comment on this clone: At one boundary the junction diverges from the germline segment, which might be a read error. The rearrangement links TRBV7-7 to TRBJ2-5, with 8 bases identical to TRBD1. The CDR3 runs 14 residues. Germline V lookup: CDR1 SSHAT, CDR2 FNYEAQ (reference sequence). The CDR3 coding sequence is TGTGCTAGCAGCCCTCGGACAGGGTTTGAGACCCAGTACTTC. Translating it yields CASSPRTGFETQYF.

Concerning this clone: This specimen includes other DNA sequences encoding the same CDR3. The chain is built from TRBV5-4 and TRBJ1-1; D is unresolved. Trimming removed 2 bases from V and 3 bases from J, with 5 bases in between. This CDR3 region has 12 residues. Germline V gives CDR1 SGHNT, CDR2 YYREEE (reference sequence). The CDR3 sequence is CASSFGDTEAFF. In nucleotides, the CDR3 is TGTGCCAGCAGCTTCGGGGACACTGAAGCTTTCTTT.

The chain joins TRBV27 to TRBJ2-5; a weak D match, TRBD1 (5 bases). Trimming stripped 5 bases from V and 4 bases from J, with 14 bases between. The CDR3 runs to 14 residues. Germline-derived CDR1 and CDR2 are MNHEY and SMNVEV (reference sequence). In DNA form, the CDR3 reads TGTGCCAGCAGTCCTCAGGGATTTAGAGAGACCCAGTACTTC. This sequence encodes CASSPQGFRETQYF.

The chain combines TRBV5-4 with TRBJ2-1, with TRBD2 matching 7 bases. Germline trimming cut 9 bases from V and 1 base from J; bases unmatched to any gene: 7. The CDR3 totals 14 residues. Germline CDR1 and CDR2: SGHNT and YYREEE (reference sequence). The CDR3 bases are TGTGCCATAGCAGGCGGGGGATCCTACAATGAGCAGTTCTTC. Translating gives CAIAGGGSYNEQFF.

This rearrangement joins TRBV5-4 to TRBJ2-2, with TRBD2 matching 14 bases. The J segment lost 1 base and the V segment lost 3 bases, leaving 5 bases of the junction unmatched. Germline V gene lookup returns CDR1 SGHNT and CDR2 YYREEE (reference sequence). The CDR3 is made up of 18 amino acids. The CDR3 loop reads CASSSGLAGAGNTGELFF. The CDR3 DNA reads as TGTGCCAGCAGCTCGGGACTAGCGGGGGCCGGGAACACCGGGGAGCTGTTTTTT.

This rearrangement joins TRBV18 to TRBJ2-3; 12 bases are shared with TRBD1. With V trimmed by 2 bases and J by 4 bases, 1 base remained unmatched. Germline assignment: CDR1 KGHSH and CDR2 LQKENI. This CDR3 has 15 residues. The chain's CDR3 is CASSPGDRGPDTQYF. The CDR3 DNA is TGTGCCAGCTCACCAGGGGACAGGGGGCCAGATACGCAGTATTTT.

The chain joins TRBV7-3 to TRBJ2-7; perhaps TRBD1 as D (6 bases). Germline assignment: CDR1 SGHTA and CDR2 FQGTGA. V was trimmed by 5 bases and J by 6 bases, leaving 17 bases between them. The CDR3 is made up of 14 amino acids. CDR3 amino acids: CASSLDSSSPEQYF. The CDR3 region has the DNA TGTGCCAGCAGCCTGGACAGCTCCTCTCCCGAGCAGTACTTC.

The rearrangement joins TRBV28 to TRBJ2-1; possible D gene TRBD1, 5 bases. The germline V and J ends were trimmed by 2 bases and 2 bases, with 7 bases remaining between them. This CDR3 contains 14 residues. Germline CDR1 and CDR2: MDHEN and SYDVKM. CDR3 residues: CASSLQGAYNEQFF. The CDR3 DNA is TGTGCCAGCAGTTTACAGGGTGCCTACAATGAGCAGTTCTTC.

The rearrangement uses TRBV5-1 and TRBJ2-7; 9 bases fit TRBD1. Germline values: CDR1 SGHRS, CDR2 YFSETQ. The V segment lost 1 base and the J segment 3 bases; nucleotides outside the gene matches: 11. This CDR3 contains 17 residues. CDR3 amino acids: CASSLWGQGSFSYEQYF. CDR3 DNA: TGCGCCAGCAGCTTGTGGGGACAGGGTTCATTTAGCTACGAGCAGTACTTC.

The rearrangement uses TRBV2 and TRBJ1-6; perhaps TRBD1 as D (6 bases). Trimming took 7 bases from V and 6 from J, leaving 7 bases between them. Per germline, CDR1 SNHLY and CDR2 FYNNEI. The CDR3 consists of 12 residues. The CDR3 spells CASNRANSPLHF. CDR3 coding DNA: TGTGCCAGCAACAGGGCTAATTCACCCCTCCACTTT.

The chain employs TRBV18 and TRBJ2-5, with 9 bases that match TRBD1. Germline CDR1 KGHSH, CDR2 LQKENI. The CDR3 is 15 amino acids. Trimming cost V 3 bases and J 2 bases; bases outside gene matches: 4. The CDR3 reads CASSPPDRGQETQYF. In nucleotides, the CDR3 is TGTGCCAGCTCACCCCCCGACAGGGGGCAAGAGACCCAGTACTTC.

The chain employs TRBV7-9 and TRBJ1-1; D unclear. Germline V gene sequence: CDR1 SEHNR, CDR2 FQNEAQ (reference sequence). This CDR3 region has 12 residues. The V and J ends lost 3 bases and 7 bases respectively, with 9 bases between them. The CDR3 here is CASSFTGVEAFF. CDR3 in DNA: TGTGCCAGCAGCTTTACGGGAGTTGAAGCTTTCTTT. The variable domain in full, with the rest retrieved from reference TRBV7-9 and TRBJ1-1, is DTGVSQNPRHKITKRGQNVTFRCDPISEHNRLYWYRQTLGQGPEFLTYFQNEAQLEKSRLLSDRFSAERPKGSFSTLEIQRTEQGDSAMYLCASSFTGVEAFFGQGTRLTVV.